This TCR beta chain was identified during a study of human T cells and chemical hapten exposure. Using its own MiXCR run on the RACE reads, TCRdb lists one record per CDR3 protein. The data show about 190,000 distinct CDR3 sequences, with under 25% seen just once and 2.5% held by the top ten. Study results and caveats: Expanded TCRs clustered into significantly more large CDR3 similarity groups than controls, the analysis revealed. Counts of TCRs above 1 in 1000 frequency stayed unchanged with DPC sensitization.

Specified time point: patch test 3, about 24 weeks after DPC sensitization. As for treatment: therapeutic diphenylcyclopropenone sensitization with weekly scalp DPC. As for this clonotype: Its matching antigen is unknown.

CDR1 and CDR2 (germline): MDHEN, SYDVKM. The V and J ends lost 6 bases and 4 bases, in that order; junction bases with no gene match: 10. There are 16 residues in the CDR3. This chain uses TRBV28 with TRBJ2-7; 12 nucleotides align to TRBD1. The sequencing here drew on whole blood, taken in connection with sensitization to the hapten diphenylcyclopropenone (DPC). The TCR comes from a woman aged 40 to 50 with alopecia areata. Some clones in this sample may be carry-over from other donors' samples. CDR3 amino acids: CASRTGTGGGGYEQYF. CDR3 DNA sequence: TGTGCCAGCAGAACCGGGACAGGGGGCGGTGGGTACGAGCAGTACTTC.